This T cell receptor beta chain was profiled in a study of CD49a tissue-resident CD8 T cells in human skin (TCRdb year 2017). About the study as a whole: Subsets of tissue-resident memory CD8+ T cells in human skin, defined by their expression of CD49a, CD69 and CD103, were what the study examined.

This clone is identified as large (0.1 to 1%). Its antigen target is currently unknown. Base qualities are not recorded, but no much larger clone differs from it by a single base. Library preparation employed the immunoSEQ multiplex PCR assay. On the study's bioinformatics: TCR V beta family usage frequencies were compared across the sorted blood, dermal and epidermal CD8+ T cell populations. In TCRdb, the immuneACCESS table is reduced to in-frame sequences with V and J assigned. These tables do not hold every clone; where another copy was compared, an unresolved V gene accounts for under half, and the others remain unexplained. V and J calls and clone size are copied from that table; D and trimming were computed from the DNA. The sample table holds roughly 1,500 clones, of which around three quarters were seen once. The top ten hold about 40% of the sample. The CDR3 runs 14 amino acids, cysteine and phenylalanine included. Left in the record is the CDR3 DNA by itself, 42 bases read in frame from the first base. CDR1 and CDR2 are drawn from the germline V gene (reference sequence): SEHNR, FQNEAQ. Trimming leaves V shorter by 2 bases and J shorter by 11 bases, with the junction holding 10 bases beyond the gene matches.

For about 5 healthy donors, sorted CD8+ T cells taken from blood, dermis and epidermis had their TCR beta CDR3 regions analysed. All TCR-sequenced donors were healthy individuals, and each provided both blood and skin samples. CD8+ T cell populations were isolated by sorting before TCR beta sequencing. The sequenced sample was CLA- CD8+ effector memory T cells sorted from blood. This clonotype was sampled from a human donor in good health. Recombination linked TRBV7-9 to TRBJ2-3, and TRBD2 matches 7 of the central bases. For the CDR3, the sequence is CASSLKLTPGGQYF. DNA sequence: TGTGCCAGCAGCTTAAAACTAACCCCGGGGGGGCAGTATTTT.